Below, 27 T cell receptor beta chains from the same sample are listed, as sequenced in a study of CD8 T cells in Susac syndrome. cDNA came from about 0.5 to 1 ug RNA primed by random hexamers. One entry per CDR3 protein results from TCRdb running MiXCR on the immunoSEQ multiplex PCR reads. The table shows some 190,000 distinct CDR3 sequences, with 90% to 96% occurring only once. The sample comprised CD4+ T cells from PBMCs. The receptors were sampled from a human donor with multiple sclerosis.

J is TRBJ1-6 and V is TRBV7-9; TRBD1 matches 8 bases. The V gene end was trimmed by 7 bases and the J gene end by 14 bases; junction bases not matched to a gene: 13. From germline, CDR1 is SEHNR and CDR2 FQNEAQ (reference sequence). CDR3 length: 14 residues. CDR3 sequence (DNA): TGTGCCAGCACCTCAGGGGGCCCCGCATCCACCCTCCACTTT. This sequence encodes CASTSGGPASTLHF.

The gene calls are TRBV9 and TRBJ2-1; the D is unclear. CDR3 length: 14 amino acids. The V gene's germline CDR1 is SGDLS and CDR2 YYNGEE. V gave up 0 bases and J gave up 3 bases, with 7 bases separating them. CDR3 nucleotides: TGTGCCAGCAGCGTAGACCCCCTCTACAATGAGCAGTTCTTC. It yields the protein CASSVDPLYNEQFF.

The chain recombines TRBV19 with TRBJ1-2; D is unresolved. CDR1 is LNHDA and CDR2 is SQIVND in the germline V gene (reference sequence). Trimming left V 0 bases short and J 8 bases short, with 10 bases between. CDR3 size: 13 residues. The DNA for the CDR3 is TGTGCCAGTAGTATAGACACCGCTGGCGGCTACACCTTC. Translated: CASSIDTAGGYTF.

This clonotype has only one observation. The J gene is TRBJ2-1, the V gene TRBV20-1; D is uncertain. The CDR3 covers 12 residues. Trimming took 0 bases from V and 7 from J, leaving 7 bases between them. The germline gives CDR1 DFQATT, CDR2 SNEGSKA (reference sequence). The CDR3 coding sequence is TGCAGTGCTAGAGATACTACGAATGAGCAGTTCTTC. Translation: CSARDTTNEQFF.

The J gene is TRBJ2-5, the V gene TRBV30; the D is unclear. The CDR3 has 12 residues. The V and J ends lost 3 bases and 2 bases respectively, with 7 bases between them. Germline CDR1 and CDR2: GTSNPN and SVGIG (reference sequence). In nucleotides, the CDR3 is TGTGCCTGGAGCCTTAATCAAGAGACCCAGTACTTC. It encodes CAWSLNQETQYF. Combining the CDR3 with reference TRBV30 and TRBJ2-5 gives the whole variable domain SQTIHQWPATLVQPVGSPLSLECTVEGTSNPNLYWYRQAAGRGLQLLFYSVGIGQISSEVPQNLSASRPQDRQFILSSKKLLLSDSGFYLCAWSLNQETQYFGPGTRLLVL.

This clonotype appeared once. CDR3 sequence (DNA): TGCAGCGTTATAAACAGCCTAGGGAACACCGGGGAGCTGTTTTTT. Its protein is CSVINSLGNTGELFF. The gene calls are TRBV29-1 and TRBJ2-2; D is unresolved. There are 15 residues in the CDR3. Trimming took 5 bases from V and 1 from J, leaving 14 bases between them. CDR1 is SQVTM, CDR2 ANQGSEA, per germline.

This clonotype was observed once. V and J are TRBV18 and TRBJ1-1; 8 positions match TRBD1. This CDR3 spans 13 amino acids. The V and J ends lost 3 bases and 8 bases, in that order; junction bases with no gene match: 5. Germline V gene data show CDR1 as KGHSH and CDR2 as LQKENI. CDR3 region: CASSPNGQGEAFF. In DNA form, the CDR3 reads TGTGCCAGCTCACCTAATGGACAGGGCGAAGCTTTCTTT.

The chain has TRBV28 and TRBJ1-3, with no clear D. V dropped 3 bases and J dropped 2 bases, with 8 bases sitting between them. Germline V lookup: CDR1 MDHEN, CDR2 SYDVKM. CDR3 size: 14 residues. For the CDR3, the DNA is TGTGCCAGCAGTTTTGAGGAACCTGGAAACACCATATATTTT. Protein product: CASSFEEPGNTIYF.

The chain employs TRBV5-4 and TRBJ1-5; tentatively, D is TRBD1 (6 bases). The CDR3 is 14 amino acids. The germline V gene encodes CDR1 SGHNT and CDR2 YYREEE (reference sequence). V lost 3 bases and J lost 3, with 10 bases in between. CDR3 in amino acids: CASSYAGDNQPQHF. CDR3 in DNA: TGTGCCAGCAGCTACGCAGGGGACAATCAGCCCCAGCATTTT. The entire variable domain, with the rest obtained from reference TRBV5-4 and TRBJ1-5, is as follows: ETGVTQSPTHLIKTRGQQVTLRCSSQSGHNTVSWYQQALGQGPQFIFQYYREEENGRGNFPPRFSGLQFPNYSSELNVNALELDDSALYLCASSYAGDNQPQHFGDGTRLSIL.

J is TRBJ2-7 and V is TRBV10-2; D is undetermined. CDR1 is WSHSY, CDR2 SAAADI, per germline. V shed 5 bases and J shed 2 bases, with 7 bases lying between them. The CDR3 has 12 amino acids. CDR3 in DNA: TGCGCCAGCAGTCCTACAGCCTACGAGCAGTACTTC. It codes for CASSPTAYEQYF.

The CDR3 is CSAFRTGGQPQHF. As DNA, the CDR3 is TGCAGTGCTTTCCGGACAGGGGGTCAGCCCCAGCATTTT. This rearrangement joins TRBV20-1 to TRBJ1-5, with 10 bases that match TRBD1. The CDR3 extends over 13 amino acids. CDR1 and CDR2 (germline): DFQATT, SNEGSKA (reference sequence). With 5 bases clipped from V and 6 bases from J, the junction kept 4 bases outside the gene matches.

The chain couples TRBV30 to TRBJ2-5; D is undetermined. In germline, CDR1 is GTSNPN, CDR2 SVGIG (reference sequence). The V end lost 3 bases, the J end lost 3 bases, and 14 bases lay between the germline ends. This CDR3 contains 14 residues. In nucleotides, the CDR3 is TGTGCCTGGAGGGTCAGGCCGATGAAAGAGACCCAGTACTTC. It specifies CAWRVRPMKETQYF. The full variable domain, rest sourced from reference TRBV30 and TRBJ2-5, is SQTIHQWPATLVQPVGSPLSLECTVEGTSNPNLYWYRQAAGRGLQLLFYSVGIGQISSEVPQNLSASRPQDRQFILSSKKLLLSDSGFYLCAWRVRPMKETQYFGPGTRLLVL.

The rearrangement joins TRBV29-1 to TRBJ2-1; the D call may be TRBD1 or TRBD2 (5 bases each). With 6 bases removed from V and 5 bases from J, the gap between germline ends came to 17 bases. The CDR3 consists of 14 residues. Germline CDR1 SQVTM, CDR2 ANQGSEA. CDR3 in DNA: TGCAGCGTGGTGGGTCGAGGGGTGAACAATGAGCAGTTCTTC. It specifies CSVVGRGVNNEQFF.

This rearrangement joins TRBV2 to TRBJ2-1; no clear D gene. The CDR3 is made up of 13 amino acids. Germline loops: CDR1 SNHLY, CDR2 FYNNEI. The V and J ends lost 5 bases and 3 bases respectively, with 8 bases between them. The CDR3 DNA reads as TGTGCCAGCAGTTCTTTGGACTACAATGAGCAGTTCTTC. This sequence encodes CASSSLDYNEQFF.

This chain uses TRBV29-1 with TRBJ2-7, with TRBD1 matching 9 bases. Trimming at V came to 4 bases and at J to 3 bases, leaving 7 bases not matched to a gene. Germline loops: CDR1 SQVTM, CDR2 ANQGSEA. This CDR3 spans 14 amino acids. CDR3 in amino acids: CSVGGTGLNYEQYF. CDR3 DNA: TGCAGCGTTGGGGGGACAGGGCTGAACTACGAGCAGTACTTC.

This chain connects TRBV4-3 to TRBJ1-2; D is ambiguous. Trimming took 0 bases from V and 2 from J, leaving 10 bases between them. Germline CDR1 is LGHNA and CDR2 is YSLEER. This CDR3 contains 15 residues. CDR3 residues: CASSQDIGINYGYTF. The DNA for the CDR3 is TGCGCCAGCAGCCAAGATATCGGGATAAACTATGGCTACACCTTC.

The CDR3 coding sequence is TGCAGTGCTAGGCCTCAGGGGCGCAATCAGCCCCAGCATTTT. Amino acid sequence: CSARPQGRNQPQHF. The chain couples TRBV20-1 to TRBJ1-5; perhaps TRBD1 as D (6 bases). Trimming stripped 3 bases from V and 2 bases from J, with 11 bases between. Germline V gene sequence: CDR1 DFQATT, CDR2 SNEGSKA (reference sequence). This CDR3 comprises 14 residues.

This rearrangement joins TRBV20-1 to TRBJ2-1; D not certain. Trimming removed 3 bases at V and 6 bases at J, with 12 bases between. This CDR3 spans 13 amino acids. Germline V gene sequence: CDR1 DFQATT, CDR2 SNEGSKA (reference sequence). CDR3: CSASFHTGNEQFF. The CDR3 bases are TGCAGTGCTAGTTTCCACACGGGCAATGAGCAGTTCTTC.

The V and J genes are TRBV29-1 and TRBJ2-3; possibly TRBD2 for D (7 bases). V lost 8 bases to trimming and J lost 5 bases, with 17 bases between them. Per the germline V gene, CDR1 is SQVTM and CDR2 is ANQGSEA. The CDR3 has 13 amino acids. This chain's CDR3 is CSFSGGAGDTQYF. The CDR3 region has the DNA TGCAGCTTCAGTGGGGGGGCAGGAGATACGCAGTATTTT.

The chain uses TRBV20-1 and TRBJ2-1; no firm D call. The V and J ends lost 0 bases and 7 bases respectively, with 16 bases between them. The germline V gene has CDR1 DFQATT and CDR2 SNEGSKA (reference sequence). The CDR3 totals 15 residues. CDR3 residues: CSAREGRKIGNEQFF. Written as DNA, the CDR3 is TGCAGTGCTAGAGAAGGCAGGAAAATCGGAAATGAGCAGTTCTTC.

This sequence joins TRBV5-1 and TRBJ2-1, with TRBD1 matching 7 bases. The CDR3 is made up of 15 amino acids. V shed 5 bases and J 2 bases; nucleotides not matched to a gene: 7. The germline CDR1 and CDR2 sequences are SGHRS and YFSETQ. The CDR3 reads CASSSDRVAYNEQFF. Written as DNA, the CDR3 is TGCGCCAGCAGTTCCGACAGGGTGGCCTACAATGAGCAGTTCTTC.

This sequence joins TRBV3-1 and TRBJ1-3; 12 nucleotides match TRBD1. V shed 2 bases, J shed 8 bases, and the junction held 4 bases outside the gene matches. The CDR3 extends over 15 amino acids. Germline CDR1 and CDR2: LGHDT and YNNKEL (reference sequence). CDR3 sequence: CASSQRDRGPDTIYF. CDR3 sequence (DNA): TGTGCCAGCAGCCAAAGGGACAGGGGGCCGGACACCATATATTTT.

The chain uses TRBV24-1 and TRBJ1-2, with 7 bases that match TRBD1. The CDR3 loop spans 14 amino acids. V was pared by 4 bases and J by 6 bases, with 7 bases of the junction left unmatched. The germline V gene has CDR1 KGHDR and CDR2 SFDVKD. CDR3 protein: CATSDSDRIHGYTF. The CDR3 nucleotides read TGTGCCACCAGTGACTCGGACAGGATCCATGGCTACACCTTC.

The rearrangement links TRBV7-9 to TRBJ2-5, with 11 bases matching TRBD2. The CDR3 has 16 amino acids. The V gene's germline CDR1 is SEHNR and CDR2 FQNEAQ (reference sequence). J was trimmed by 0 bases and V by 5 bases; bases with no gene match: 5. CDR3 sequence: CASSARLAGHQETQYF. CDR3 sequence (DNA): TGTGCCAGCAGCGCGCGACTAGCGGGACACCAAGAGACCCAGTACTTC.

This clonotype has only one observation. V is TRBV12-3 or TRBV12-4 and J is TRBJ2-1; TRBD1 matches at 7 bases. V was clipped by 5 bases and J by 6 bases; unmatched bases: 16. This CDR3 contains 17 residues. CDR3 loop: CASSPTTGTLNLNEQFF. Here the CDR3 DNA reads TGTGCCAGCAGTCCAACGACAGGGACCCTGAACCTCAATGAGCAGTTCTTC.

This chain uses TRBV13 with TRBJ1-2, with D unresolved. Per germline, CDR1 PRHDT and CDR2 FYEKMQ (reference sequence). This CDR3 has 13 residues. Trimming took off 2 bases at V and 0 bases at J, with 4 bases between the two ends. CDR3 bases: TGTGCCAGCAGCTTATGGCCTAACTATGGCTACACCTTC. The encoded protein is CASSLWPNYGYTF.

The chain employs TRBV30 and TRBJ1-6; D uncertain. The CDR3 spans 14 residues. Germline values: CDR1 GTSNPN, CDR2 SVGIG (reference sequence). Trimming took 0 bases from V and 8 from J, leaving 11 bases between them. This chain's CDR3 is CAWSVWSRDSPLHF. Written as DNA, the CDR3 is TGTGCCTGGAGTGTTTGGTCGAGGGATTCACCCCTCCACTTT. The entire variable domain, with the rest obtained from reference TRBV30 and TRBJ1-6, is as follows: SQTIHQWPATLVQPVGSPLSLECTVEGTSNPNLYWYRQAAGRGLQLLFYSVGIGQISSEVPQNLSASRPQDRQFILSSKKLLLSDSGFYLCAWSVWSRDSPLHFGNGTRLTVT.